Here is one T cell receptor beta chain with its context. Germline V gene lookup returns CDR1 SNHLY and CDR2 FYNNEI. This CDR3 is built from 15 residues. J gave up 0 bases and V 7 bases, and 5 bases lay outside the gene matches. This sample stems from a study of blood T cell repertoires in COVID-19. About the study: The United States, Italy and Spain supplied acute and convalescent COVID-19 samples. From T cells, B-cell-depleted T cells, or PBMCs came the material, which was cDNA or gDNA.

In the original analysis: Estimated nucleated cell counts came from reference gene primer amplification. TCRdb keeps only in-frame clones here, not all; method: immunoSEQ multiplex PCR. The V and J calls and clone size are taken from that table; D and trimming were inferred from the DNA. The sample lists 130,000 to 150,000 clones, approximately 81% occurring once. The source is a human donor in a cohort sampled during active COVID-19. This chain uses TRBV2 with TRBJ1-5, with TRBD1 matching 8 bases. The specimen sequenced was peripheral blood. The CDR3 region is CASNPGGYSNQPQHF. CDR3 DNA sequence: TGTGCCAGCAACCCAGGGGGCTATAGCAATCAGCCCCAGCATTTT.